This passage covers 5 T cell receptor beta chains from one sample sequenced in a study of blood T cell repertoires in COVID-19. Generated by immunoSEQ multiplex PCR, the TCRdb table keeps only in-frame clones and is missing some. The sample consists of 70,000 to 95,000 clones, roughly nine tenths of them appearing once. The specimen was peripheral blood. These TCRs come from a man between 45 and 60 years old with acute or convalescent COVID-19.

This rearrangement joins TRBV10-3 to TRBJ2-1, with D unclear. Germline lookup yields CDR1 ENHRY and CDR2 SYGVKD. CDR3 length: 13 amino acids. The ends were cut back, 8 bases at V and 4 bases at J, with 12 bases in the middle. The chain's CDR3 is CAIATTVYNEQFF. Here the CDR3 DNA reads TGTGCCATCGCGACAACAGTATACAATGAGCAGTTCTTC.

The rearrangement uses TRBV18 and TRBJ1-1; no clear D. The V gene lost 3 bases and the J gene lost 0 bases, with 8 bases spanning the gap. CDR1 KGHSH and CDR2 LQKENI come from the germline V gene. The CDR3 consists of 14 residues. The CDR3, as DNA: TGTGCCAGCTCACCCCGGGGTATGAACACTGAAGCTTTCTTT. This encodes CASSPRGMNTEAFF. Variable domain in full (rest from reference TRBV18 and TRBJ1-1): NAGVMQNPRHLVRRRGQEARLRCSPMKGHSHVYWYRQLPEEGLKFMVYLQKENIIDESGMPKERFSAEFPKEGPSILRIQQVVRGDSAAYFCASSPRGMNTEAFFGQGTRLTVV.

This clone was recorded a few times. V usage is TRBV28 and J usage is TRBJ2-7, with 10 bases aligning to TRBD1. This CDR3 has 15 residues. Unmatched junction bases numbered 12, after V lost 6 bases and J lost 7 bases. Germline loops: CDR1 MDHEN, CDR2 SYDVKM. The CDR3 here is CASSPDRGQRGEQYF. The CDR3 nucleotides read TGTGCCAGCAGCCCCGACAGGGGGCAGCGCGGGGAGCAGTACTTC. The full variable domain, completed using reference TRBV28 and TRBJ2-7, is DVKVTQSSRYLVKRTGEKVFLECVQDMDHENMFWYRQDPGLGLRLIYFSYDVKMKEKGDIPEGYSVSREKKERFSLILESASTNQTSMYLCASSPDRGQRGEQYFGPGTRLTVT.

The chain has TRBV10-3 and TRBJ1-2; 8 bases line up with TRBD1. The CDR3 is 13 amino acids. V lost 6 bases and J lost 4; bases outside the gene matches: 4. Germline CDR1 is ENHRY and CDR2 is SYGVKD. The CDR3 region is CAISGDRSYGYTF. CDR3 bases: TGTGCCATCAGCGGGGACAGGTCCTATGGCTACACCTTC.

The chain is built from TRBV7-2 and TRBJ2-1; possible D gene TRBD1, 5 bases. V lost 4 bases and J 4 bases, leaving 8 bases between the germline ends. The length of the CDR3 is 13 residues. From germline, CDR1 is SGHTA and CDR2 FQGNSA. This chain's CDR3 is CASSWGQYNEQFF. The CDR3 nucleotides are TGTGCCAGCAGCTGGGGCCAATACAATGAGCAGTTCTTC.